These T cell receptor beta chains were read from a single sample in a study of T cells after yellow fever vaccination. From the 5' RACE reads, TCRdb called clonotypes with MiXCR, one entry per CDR3 protein. Seen here are 500,000 to 650,000 distinct CDR3 sequences, less than 20% observed once, and the top ten hold roughly 17%. The source was PBMCs, collected 5 to 6 days after the first yellow fever vaccination. Receptor source: a man between 18 and 35 years old who received the YFV17D yellow fever vaccine. CDR3s include the opening cysteine and the closing phenylalanine or tryptophan. The order of the fields is V gene, D gene, clone size, CDR3 protein. A D gene is named only where the DNA matches it firmly. Part of the rows lack a size; the others show once, few, many or a class for expanded clones.

TRBV7-9	-	-	CASSTQAGGNSPLHF
TRBV3-1	-	few	CASSARGTRSIYF
TRBV12-3/TRBV12-4	-	few	CASSFEVPGAFF
TRBV2	TRBD2	-	CASGAGTTDTDTQYF
TRBV27	TRBD2	few	CASIRLAGGNEQFF
TRBV21-1	-	few	CASSSKGEEAFF
TRBV12-3/TRBV12-4	TRBD1	many	CASRPQGVPTEAFF
TRBV2	TRBD1	once	CASSERTGENNSPLHF
TRBV6-4	-	few	CASSDSWGAETQYF
TRBV20-1	TRBD2	few	CSASGGLAGVEQFF
TRBV5-1	TRBD2	many	CASSFAGVQETQYF
TRBV4-3	TRBD1	-	CASSQDFGQGVHEQFF